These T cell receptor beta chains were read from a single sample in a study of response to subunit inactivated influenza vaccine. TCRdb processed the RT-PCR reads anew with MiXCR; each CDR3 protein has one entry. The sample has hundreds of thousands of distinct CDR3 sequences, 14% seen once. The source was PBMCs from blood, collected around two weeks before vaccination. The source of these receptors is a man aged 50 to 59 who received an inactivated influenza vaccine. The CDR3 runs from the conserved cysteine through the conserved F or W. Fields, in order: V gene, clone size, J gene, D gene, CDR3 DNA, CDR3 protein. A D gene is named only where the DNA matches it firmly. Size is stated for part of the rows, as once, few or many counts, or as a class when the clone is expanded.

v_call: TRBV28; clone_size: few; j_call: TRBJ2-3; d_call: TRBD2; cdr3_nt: TGTGCCAGCAGTGTAGCGGGAGGGTATTTTGAGACGCAGTATTTT; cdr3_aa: CASSVAGGYFETQYF
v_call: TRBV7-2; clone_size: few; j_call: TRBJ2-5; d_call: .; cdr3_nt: TGTGCCAGCAGCTCGTCTGCCAAAGAGACCCAGTACTTC; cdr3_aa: CASSSSAKETQYF
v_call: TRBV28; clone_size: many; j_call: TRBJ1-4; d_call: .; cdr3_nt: TGTGCCAGCAGTTTTGGGTGGCAGGGAGCAACTAATGAAAAACTGTTTTTT; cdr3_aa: CASSFGWQGATNEKLFF
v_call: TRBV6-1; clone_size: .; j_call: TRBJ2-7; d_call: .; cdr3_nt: TGTGCCAGCAGCCTAACGGCTAGCCACTACGAGCAGTACTTC; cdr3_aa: CASSLTASHYEQYF
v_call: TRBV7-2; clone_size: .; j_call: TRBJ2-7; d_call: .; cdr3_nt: TGTGCCAGCAGCACATCATCCGGGAACCCCTACGAGCAGTACTTC; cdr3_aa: CASSTSSGNPYEQYF
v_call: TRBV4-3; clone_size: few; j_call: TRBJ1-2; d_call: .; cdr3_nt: TGCGCCAGCAGCTTGGATCGGCTGGGGCGGTATGGCTACACCTTC; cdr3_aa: CASSLDRLGRYGYTF
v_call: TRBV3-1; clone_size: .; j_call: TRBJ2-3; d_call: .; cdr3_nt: TGTGCCAGCAGCCAGTTAGGCGGTGGCACAGATACGCAGTATTTT; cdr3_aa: CASSQLGGGTDTQYF
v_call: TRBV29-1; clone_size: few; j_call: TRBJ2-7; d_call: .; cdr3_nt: TGCAGCGGGTTGGGGGAAAGGGGCGAGCAGTACTTC; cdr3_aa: CSGLGERGEQYF
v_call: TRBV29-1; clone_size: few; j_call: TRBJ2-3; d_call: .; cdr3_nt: TGCAGCGTTGAAGATCCTAAGGGCCGTCAAGAATTT; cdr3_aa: CSVEDPKGRQEF
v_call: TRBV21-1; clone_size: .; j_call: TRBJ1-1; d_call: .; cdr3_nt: TGTGCCAGCAGCAAACTACGGCCGATGAACACTGAAGCTTTCTTT; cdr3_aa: CASSKLRPMNTEAFF
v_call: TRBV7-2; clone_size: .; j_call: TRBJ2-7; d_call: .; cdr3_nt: TGTGCCAGCAGCAGAAGCGACAGTTTCGAGCAGTACTTC; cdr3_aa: CASSRSDSFEQYF
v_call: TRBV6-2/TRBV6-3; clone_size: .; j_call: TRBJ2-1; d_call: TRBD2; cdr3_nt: TGTGCCAGCAGTCTGACTAGCGCCGGGGCTTTGAACAATGAGCAGTTCTTC; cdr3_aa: CASSLTSAGALNNEQFF
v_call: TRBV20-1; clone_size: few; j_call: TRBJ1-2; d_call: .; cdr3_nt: TGCAGTGCTAGAGAGACGGCGATTAACTATGGCTACACCTTC; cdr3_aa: CSARETAINYGYTF
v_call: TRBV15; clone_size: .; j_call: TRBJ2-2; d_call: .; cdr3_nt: TGTGCCACCAGCAGAGAACCGGGACAAATGAACACCGGGGAGCTGTTTTTT; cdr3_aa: CATSREPGQMNTGELFF
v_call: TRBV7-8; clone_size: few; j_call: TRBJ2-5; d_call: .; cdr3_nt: TGTGCCAGCAGCTTTGGTTGGGAAGAGACCCAGTACTTC; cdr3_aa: CASSFGWEETQYF
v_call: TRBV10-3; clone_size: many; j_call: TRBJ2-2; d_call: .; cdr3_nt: TGTGCCATCAGTTCTGACGGCCCCCGCGCCGGGGAGCTGTTTTTT; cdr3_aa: CAISSDGPRAGELFF
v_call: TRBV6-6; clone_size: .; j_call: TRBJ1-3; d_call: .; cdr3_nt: TGTGCCAGCAGTTTCGGTGGAAACACCATATATTTT; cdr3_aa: CASSFGGNTIYF
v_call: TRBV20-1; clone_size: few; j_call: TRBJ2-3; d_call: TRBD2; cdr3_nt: TGCAGTGCACCGGGACTAGCGGGGGGAACATACACAGATACGCAGTATTTT; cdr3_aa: CSAPGLAGGTYTDTQYF
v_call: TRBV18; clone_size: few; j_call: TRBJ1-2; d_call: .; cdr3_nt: TGTGCCAGCTCACCACCGTCGGGGAACGGCTACACCTTC; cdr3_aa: CASSPPSGNGYTF
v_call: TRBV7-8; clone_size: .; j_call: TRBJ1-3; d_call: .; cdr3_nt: TGTGCCAGCATGAGCCTTTCCGGGCCTGGAAACACCATATATTTT; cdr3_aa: CASMSLSGPGNTIYF
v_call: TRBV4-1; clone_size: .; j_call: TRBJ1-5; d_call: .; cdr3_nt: TGCGCCAGCAGCCAAGAGTCACAGGGTAATCAGCCCCAGCATTTT; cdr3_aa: CASSQESQGNQPQHF
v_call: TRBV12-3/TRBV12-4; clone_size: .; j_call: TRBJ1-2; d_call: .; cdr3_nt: TGTGCCAGCAGGCCGCTGGGGTCCGGCTACACCTTC; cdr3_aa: CASRPLGSGYTF
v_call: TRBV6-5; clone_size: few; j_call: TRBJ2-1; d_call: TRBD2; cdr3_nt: TGTGCCAGCAGTTCAAGGACTAGCGGGGGAGATGAGCAGTTCTTC; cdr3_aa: CASSSRTSGGDEQFF
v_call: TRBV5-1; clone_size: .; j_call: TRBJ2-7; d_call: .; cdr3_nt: TGCGCCAGCAGCTTGGAGGAGCAGGGATATCCCGGCGAGCAGTACTTC; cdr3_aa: CASSLEEQGYPGEQYF
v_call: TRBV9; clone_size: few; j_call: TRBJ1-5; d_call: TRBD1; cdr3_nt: TGTGCCAGCAGCGTAGCAGGGGGTAGCAATCAGCCCCAGCATTTT; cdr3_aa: CASSVAGGSNQPQHF
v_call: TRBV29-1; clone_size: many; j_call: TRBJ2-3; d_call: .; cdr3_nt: TGCAGCGGTCTAGTTGATTCAGATACGCAGTATTTT; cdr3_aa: CSGLVDSDTQYF
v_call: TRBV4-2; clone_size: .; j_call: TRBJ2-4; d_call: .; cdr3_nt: TGTGCCAGCAGCCAAGGCGGGATCCACGGGAACATTCAGTACTTC; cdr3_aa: CASSQGGIHGNIQYF
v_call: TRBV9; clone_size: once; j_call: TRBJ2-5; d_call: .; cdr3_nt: TGTGCCAGCAGCGTAGTAGGTAGTGGGGGTGAGACCCAGTACTTC; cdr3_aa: CASSVVGSGGETQYF
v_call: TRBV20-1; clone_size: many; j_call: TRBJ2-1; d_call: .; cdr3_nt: TGCAGTGCTACCCTAGGGGCGAGTAGGATCTTCAGCAATGAGCAGTTCTTC; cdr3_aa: CSATLGASRIFSNEQFF
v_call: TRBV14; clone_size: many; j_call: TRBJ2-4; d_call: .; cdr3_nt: TGTGCCAGCAGCCAAGAGGTAGCGCGGACCAAAAACATTCAGTACTTC; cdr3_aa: CASSQEVARTKNIQYF
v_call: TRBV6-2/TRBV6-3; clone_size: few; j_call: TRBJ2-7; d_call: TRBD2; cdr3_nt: TGTGCCAGCAGTTCCGCAGGGACTAGGGAAAGCTACGAGCAGTACTTC; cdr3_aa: CASSSAGTRESYEQYF
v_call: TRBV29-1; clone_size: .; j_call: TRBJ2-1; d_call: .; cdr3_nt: TGCAGCGTCGCGACCGGGACTTCCTACAATGAGCAGTTCTTC; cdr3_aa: CSVATGTSYNEQFF
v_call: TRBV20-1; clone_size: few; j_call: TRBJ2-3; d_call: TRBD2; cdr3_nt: TGCAGTGCTAGAGAGGGGGGGAGGGATACGCAGTATTTT; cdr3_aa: CSAREGGRDTQYF
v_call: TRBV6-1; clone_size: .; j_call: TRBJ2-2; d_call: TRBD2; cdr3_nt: TGTGCCAGCAGTACCGGGGGGGCCTTTCGGAACACCGGGGAGCTGTTTTTT; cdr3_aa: CASSTGGAFRNTGELFF
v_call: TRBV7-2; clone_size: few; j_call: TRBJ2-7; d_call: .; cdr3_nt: TGTGCCAGCAGCTTATCCCAGGTCTCCTACGAGCAGTACTTC; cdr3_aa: CASSLSQVSYEQYF
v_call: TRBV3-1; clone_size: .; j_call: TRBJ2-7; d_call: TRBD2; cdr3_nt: TGTGCCAGCAGCCAAGGTAATAGCGGGACGAGAGAGCAGTACTTC; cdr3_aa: CASSQGNSGTREQYF
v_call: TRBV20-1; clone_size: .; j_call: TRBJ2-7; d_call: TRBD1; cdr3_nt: TGCAGTCACCAACACTGGGGACAGGGGAACGAGCAGTACTTC; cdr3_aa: CSHQHWGQGNEQYF
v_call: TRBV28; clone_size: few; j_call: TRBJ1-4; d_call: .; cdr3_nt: TGTGCCAGCAGATACCTTAATGAAAAACTGTTTTTT; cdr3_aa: CASRYLNEKLFF
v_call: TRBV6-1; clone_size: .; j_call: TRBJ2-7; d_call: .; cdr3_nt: TGTGCCAGCAGTAAACAGGGGGGAGGGGGAAACGAGCAGTACTTC; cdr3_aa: CASSKQGGGGNEQYF
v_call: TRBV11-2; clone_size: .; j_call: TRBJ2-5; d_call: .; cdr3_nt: TGTGCCAGCAGCTCCCTCGGGTACGAGGAGACCCAGTACTTC; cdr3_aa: CASSSLGYEETQYF
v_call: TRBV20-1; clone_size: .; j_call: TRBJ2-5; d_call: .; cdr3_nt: TGCAGTGCTAGAATTACCGGGATACCAGAAGAGACCCAGTACTTC; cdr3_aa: CSARITGIPEETQYF
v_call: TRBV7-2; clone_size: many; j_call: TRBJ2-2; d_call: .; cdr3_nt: TGTGCCAGCAGCTGGGGAGACACTTACACCGGGGAGCTGTTTTTT; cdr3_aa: CASSWGDTYTGELFF
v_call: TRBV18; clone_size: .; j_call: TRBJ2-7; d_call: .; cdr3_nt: TGTGCCAGCTCTCGGGGGCGGAGTACCTACGAGCAGTACTTC; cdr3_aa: CASSRGRSTYEQYF
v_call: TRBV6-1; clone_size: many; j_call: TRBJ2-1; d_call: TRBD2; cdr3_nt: TGTGCCAGCAGTCTCATTTCGGGGGGGATACCTTTAGATGAGCAGTTCTTC; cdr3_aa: CASSLISGGIPLDEQFF
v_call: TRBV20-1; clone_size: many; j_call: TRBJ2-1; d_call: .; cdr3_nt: TGCAGTGCTAAAAAGCAGGGACACCCCTGGCAGTTCTTC; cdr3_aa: CSAKKQGHPWQFF
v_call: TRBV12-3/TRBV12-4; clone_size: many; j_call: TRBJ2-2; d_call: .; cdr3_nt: TGTGCCAGCAATCCCTTTCTGAACACCGGGGAGCTGTTTTTT; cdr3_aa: CASNPFLNTGELFF
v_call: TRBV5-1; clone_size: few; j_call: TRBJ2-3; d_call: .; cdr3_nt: TGCGCCAGCAGCTTGAGGTTTGCAGGTAGCACAGATACGCAGTATTTT; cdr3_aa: CASSLRFAGSTDTQYF
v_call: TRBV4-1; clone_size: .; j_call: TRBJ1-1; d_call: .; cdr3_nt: TGCGCCAGCAGCCATGCCGGGGGCAGGAACACTGAAGCTTTCTTT; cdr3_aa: CASSHAGGRNTEAFF
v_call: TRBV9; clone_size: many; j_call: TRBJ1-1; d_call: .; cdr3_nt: TGTGCCAGCAGCGTGGGGCCGCGGGGAGGGAACACTGAAGCTTTCTTT; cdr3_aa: CASSVGPRGGNTEAFF
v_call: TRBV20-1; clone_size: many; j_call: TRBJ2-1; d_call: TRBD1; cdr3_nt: TGCAGTGCCGCAGACAGGGACAAGCAGTTCTTC; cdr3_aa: CSAADRDKQFF
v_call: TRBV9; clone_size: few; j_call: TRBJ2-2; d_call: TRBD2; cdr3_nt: TGTGCCAGCAGCGTTACCGGGACTAGCGGGATAGTGGGGGAGCTGTTTTTT; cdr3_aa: CASSVTGTSGIVGELFF
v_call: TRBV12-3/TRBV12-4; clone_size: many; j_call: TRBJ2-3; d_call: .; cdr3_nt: TGTGCCAGCAGTCGGCCGGGTGCCCCGGATACGCAGTATTTT; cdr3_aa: CASSRPGAPDTQYF
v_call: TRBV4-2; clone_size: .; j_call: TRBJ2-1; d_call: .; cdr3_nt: TGTGCCAGCAGCCAAGAGACCCCCTCCTCCTACAATGAGCAGTTCTTC; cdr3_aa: CASSQETPSSYNEQFF
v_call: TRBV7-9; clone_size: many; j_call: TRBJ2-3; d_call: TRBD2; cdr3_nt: TGTGCCAGCAGCCAGGGACTAGCGGGCCCAGATACGCAGTATTTT; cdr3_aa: CASSQGLAGPDTQYF